This TCR beta chain was sequenced for a study of T cells in Graves' hyperthyroidism and ophthalmopathy. This clonotype was seen a few times. The antigen is unknown. One end of the junction varies from germline; a read error may be responsible. Overall study findings and caveats: A median 6.5 months before onset, the model predicted ophthalmopathy. Blood also held most thyroid clonotypes expanded beyond 0.001.

Per germline, CDR1 MNHNS and CDR2 SASEGT. The CDR3 is 13 amino acids. The study excluded patients with uncontrolled infection, other autoimmune disease, pregnancy or lactation. Diagnosing involved the use of clinical symptoms, serum thyroxine and TRAb, thyroid ultrasound and orbital computed tomography. The investigators amplified TCR beta CDR3 regions from RNA transcripts. An initial round of RT-PCR targeting the TCR CDR3 relied on the HTBI primer set. Each CDR3 protein is one row after TCRdb ran MiXCR on the multiplex PCR reads. The sample records about 700,000 distinct CDR3 sequences, over 40% being singletons.

The chain carries TRBV6-1 and TRBJ2-6; D is uncertain. The sample comprised peripheral blood or thyroid tissue (not recorded which). This TCR was sampled from an adult man with Graves' disease, either hyperthyroidism or ophthalmopathy (not recorded which). CDR3 loop: CAGSVPGANVLTF. The CDR3, as DNA: TGTGCCGGCAGTGTGCCAGGGGCCAACGTCCTGACTTTC.